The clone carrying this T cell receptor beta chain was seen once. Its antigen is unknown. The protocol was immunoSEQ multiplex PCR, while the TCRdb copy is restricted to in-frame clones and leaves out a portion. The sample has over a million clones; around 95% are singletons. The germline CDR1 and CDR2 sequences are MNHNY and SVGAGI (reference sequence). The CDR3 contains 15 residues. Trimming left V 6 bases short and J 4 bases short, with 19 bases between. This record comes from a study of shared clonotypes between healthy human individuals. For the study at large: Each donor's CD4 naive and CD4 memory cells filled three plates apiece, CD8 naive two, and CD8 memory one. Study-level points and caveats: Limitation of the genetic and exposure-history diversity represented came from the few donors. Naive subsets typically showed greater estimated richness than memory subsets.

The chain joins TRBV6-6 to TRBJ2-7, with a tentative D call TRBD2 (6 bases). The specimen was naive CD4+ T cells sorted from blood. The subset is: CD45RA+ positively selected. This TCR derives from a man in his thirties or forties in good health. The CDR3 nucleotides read TGTGCCAGCAGGGGGGGTGGGACTGTTAAATACGAGCAGTACTTC. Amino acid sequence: CASRGGGTVKYEQYF.